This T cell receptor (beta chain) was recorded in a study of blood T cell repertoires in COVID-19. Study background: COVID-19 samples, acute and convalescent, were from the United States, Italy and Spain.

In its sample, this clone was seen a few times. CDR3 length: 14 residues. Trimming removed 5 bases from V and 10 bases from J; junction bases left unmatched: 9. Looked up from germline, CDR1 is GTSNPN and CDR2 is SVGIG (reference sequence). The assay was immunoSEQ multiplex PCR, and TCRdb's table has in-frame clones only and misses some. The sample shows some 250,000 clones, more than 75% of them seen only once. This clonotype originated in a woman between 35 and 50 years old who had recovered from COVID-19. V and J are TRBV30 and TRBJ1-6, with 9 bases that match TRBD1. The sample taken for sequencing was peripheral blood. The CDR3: CAWSLGQGGSPLHF. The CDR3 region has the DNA TGTGCCTGGTCCCTGGGACAGGGTGGATCACCCCTCCACTTT.